These T cell receptor beta chains were read from a single sample in a study of Ad26.COV2.S vaccination and SARS-CoV-2 variants. Libraries were prepared by immunoSEQ multiplex PCR; TCRdb keeps only in-frame clonotypes and omits some of them. The sample gives approximately 300,000 clones, 85% to 90% of which show up once; 1.9% is in the top ten. The sequencing here drew on peripheral blood, taken in a trial of Ad26.COV2.S vaccine versus placebo. The receptors derive from a person between 18 and 65 years old who received the Ad26.COV2.S COVID-19 vaccine or a placebo. Both conserved end residues are part of each CDR3. Where a row states a size, it is once, few, many or the class of an expanded clone; other rows omit it.

J,V,size,CDR3
TRBJ1-2,TRBV25-1,.,CASSGLQPLYGYTF
TRBJ2-3,TRBV18,.,CASSLGAGKTQYF
TRBJ1-3,TRBV30,once,CAWSLFGHISGNTIYF
TRBJ1-5,TRBV18,.,CASSAYRDSYQPQHF
TRBJ1-1,TRBV5-5,.,CASSLGWGTEAFF
TRBJ2-7,TRBV29-1,.,CSVITGTGGFYEQYF
TRBJ1-1,TRBV6-5,.,CASSYQEDTEAFF
TRBJ1-1,TRBV3-1/TRBV3-2,.,CASSQFLDTEAFF
TRBJ1-4,TRBV2,.,CASRQGASRTNEKLFF
TRBJ2-7,TRBV18,.,CASSAQDRVGYEQYF
TRBJ1-1,TRBV19,.,CASSIKAGANEAFF
TRBJ2-5,TRBV6-5,few,CASSYGPGTDKETQYF
TRBJ2-1,TRBV7-2,once,CASRIAGGSGEQFF
TRBJ1-6,TRBV7-9,few,CASSRGQDNSPLHF
TRBJ1-5,TRBV15,.,CATSGRSNQPQHF
TRBJ2-4,TRBV19,.,CASSLGGGWKNIQYF
TRBJ1-2,TRBV6-5,once,CASSYNQVGYTF
TRBJ2-7,TRBV4-3,.,CASSQRQGSSYEQYF
TRBJ1-2,TRBV7-9,.,CASSRWTDTGYTF
TRBJ2-7,TRBV5-1,.,CASSDAQGGNEQYF
TRBJ1-1,TRBV5-1,.,CASSLADRGLPLSTEAFF
TRBJ1-1,TRBV19,.,CASLGQNPLPAEAFF
TRBJ1-2,TRBV2,.,CASRIKTGAIEGYTF
TRBJ1-2,TRBV6-2/TRBV6-3,.,CASSLTGDWGYTF
TRBJ2-5,TRBV5-5,.,CASSPVAGGQETQYF
TRBJ2-2,TRBV10-3,.,CAAKGSGTTGELFF
TRBJ2-1,TRBV6-5,.,CASSGLADSYNEQFF
TRBJ1-1,TRBV2,.,CASSGETGISTEAFF